This TCR beta chain was sequenced during a study of CD4+ T cells in melanoma. Details on this clone: What it binds is unknown.

Some clones are missing from TCRdb's copy, which holds only in-frame ones; the method was immunoSEQ multiplex PCR. Counted here are about 21,000 clones, just under 80% occurring once; the ten biggest clones make up about 9.6%. Study-wide points: Reportedly, melanoma neoantigen-specific CD4+ T cells showed varied differentiation states. CD8+ T cell, macrophage and B cell function reportedly correlated with neoantigen-specific CD4+ T cells.

Trimming cost V 3 bases and J 3 bases, with 8 bases left between them. The V gene's germline CDR1 is SGHNT and CDR2 YENEEA. CDR3 length: 13 amino acids. This receptor was taken from a human donor with melanoma. The genes are TRBV11-3 and TRBJ2-5; no reliable D call. The CDR3 protein is CASSFGEEETQYF. As DNA, the CDR3 is TGTGCCAGCAGCTTCGGAGAGGAAGAGACCCAGTACTTC.